These 14 T cell receptor beta chains were sequenced from one sample in a study of technical replicates of blood from a handful of donors. The assay was immunoSEQ multiplex PCR, and TCRdb's table has in-frame clones only and misses some. This table has about 49,000 clones, 92% appearing once. The sample taken for sequencing was PBMCs. These receptors all come from a human donor in good health. Some clones in this sample may be carry-over from other donors' samples.

The V gene is TRBV4-3, the J gene TRBJ2-5, with TRBD1 matching 11 bases. Germline CDR1 LGHNA, CDR2 YSLEER. With V trimmed by 4 bases and J by 4 bases, 5 bases remained unmatched. The CDR3 totals 15 residues. CDR3 nucleotides: TGCGCCAGCAGCCCAGGGACAGGGGGTGTAGAGACCCAGTACTTC. This sequence encodes CASSPGTGGVETQYF.

The genes are TRBV11-2 and TRBJ2-3; the D gene is possibly TRBD2 (5 bases). CDR1 and CDR2 from the germline V gene are SGHAT and FQNNGV. The CDR3 spans 17 residues. The ends were cut back, 0 bases at V and 6 bases at J, with 19 bases in the middle. CDR3 sequence (DNA): TGTGCCAGCAGCTTAGATCACGTAGCGTGGAAATTGGATACGCAGTATTTT. Protein: CASSLDHVAWKLDTQYF.

The chain is built from TRBV5-4 and TRBJ1-4; D may be TRBD1 (6 bases). The length of the CDR3 is 15 residues. Looked up from germline, CDR1 is SGHNT and CDR2 is YYREEE (reference sequence). V was pared by 3 bases and J by 8 bases, with 17 bases between. CDR3 bases: TGTGCCAGCAGCTGGGGGGGGACACGAGGAGAAAAACTGTTTTTT. It is translated as CASSWGGTRGEKLFF.

This chain joins TRBV4-2 and TRBJ1-1, with unresolved D. The CDR3 has 13 amino acids. Trimming took off 4 bases at V and 10 bases at J, with 16 bases between the two ends. Per germline, CDR1 LGHNA and CDR2 YNFKEQ. The CDR3 region is CASSPPEALVAFF. CDR3 in DNA: TGTGCCAGCAGCCCGCCCGAAGCACTGGTAGCTTTCTTT.

V and J are TRBV7-9 and TRBJ1-2, with D unresolved. In germline, CDR1 is SEHNR, CDR2 FQNEAQ (reference sequence). Trimming took off 3 bases at V and 2 bases at J, with 4 bases between the two ends. The CDR3 runs 12 residues. The CDR3 bases are TGTGCCAGCAGCTTCGGGAACTATGGCTACACCTTC. Translated, it gives CASSFGNYGYTF.

This chain connects TRBV7-2 to TRBJ2-7; 7 nucleotides line up with TRBD2. V lost 7 bases and J lost 2; bases outside the gene matches: 11. Germline V gives CDR1 SGHTA, CDR2 FQGNSA. The CDR3 totals 15 residues. CDR3 protein: CASTLGRGSTYEQYF. CDR3 DNA: TGTGCCAGCACGTTGGGGCGGGGGAGTACCTACGAGCAGTACTTC.

The J gene is TRBJ2-7, the V gene TRBV10-3; D ambiguous. Germline CDR1 and CDR2: ENHRY and SYGVKD. The V end was cut by 4 bases, the J end by 3 bases, with 10 bases between. This CDR3 is 13 amino acids long. DNA of the CDR3: TGTGCCATCAGTGGTCTAGGAGACTACGAGCAGTACTTC. Amino acids: CAISGLGDYEQYF.

V gene TRBV5-1 combines with J gene TRBJ1-4; 9 bases are shared with TRBD1. Trimming at V came to 3 bases and at J to 8 bases, leaving 8 bases not matched to a gene. The CDR3 length is 15 residues. Germline-derived CDR1 and CDR2 are SGHRS and YFSETQ. The CDR3 region is CASSWGDREVEKLFF. The CDR3 bases are TGCGCCAGCAGCTGGGGGGACAGGGAAGTCGAAAAACTGTTTTTT. The whole variable domain, remainder taken from reference TRBV5-1 and TRBJ1-4, is KAGVTQTPRYLIKTRGQQVTLSCSPISGHRSVSWYQQTPGQGLQFLFEYFSETQRNKGNFPGRFSGRQFSNSRSEMNVSTLELGDSALYLCASSWGDREVEKLFFGSGTQLSVL.

The rearrangement joins TRBV29-1 to TRBJ1-3, with D unclear. This CDR3 has 15 amino acids. With 5 bases removed from V and 3 bases from J, the gap between germline ends came to 17 bases. The V gene's germline CDR1 is SQVTM and CDR2 ANQGSEA. The CDR3 sequence is CSVSGGPFHGNTIYF. CDR3 in DNA: TGCAGCGTTTCGGGAGGGCCTTTCCATGGAAACACCATATATTTT.

The chain has TRBV2 and TRBJ1-1; no reliable D call. Trimming removed 6 bases at V and 4 bases at J, with 12 bases between. The CDR3 loop spans 13 amino acids. In germline, CDR1 is SNHLY, CDR2 FYNNEI. This CDR3 is CASRAQAGTEAFF. The CDR3 nucleotides read TGTGCCAGCAGGGCGCAGGCCGGCACTGAAGCTTTCTTT.

The chain couples TRBV18 to TRBJ2-1; 7 nucleotides line up with TRBD2. Trimming at V came to 3 bases and at J to 6 bases, leaving 5 bases not matched to a gene. CDR1 and CDR2 (germline): KGHSH, LQKENI. The CDR3 has 14 residues. CDR3 sequence reads: CASSPTSSTNEQFF. In nucleotides, the CDR3 is TGTGCCAGCTCACCGACTAGCAGCACCAATGAGCAGTTCTTC.

The rearrangement joins TRBV18 to TRBJ1-2; D uncertain. The germline CDR1 and CDR2 sequences are KGHSH and LQKENI. Trimming cost V 3 bases and J 0 bases, with 11 bases left between them. This CDR3 region has 15 residues. For the CDR3, the DNA is TGTGCCAGCTCACCTCCAACCGGGGCTAACTATGGCTACACCTTC. Its translation: CASSPPTGANYGYTF.

This CDR3 is CASSTPPGSNQPQHF. DNA of the CDR3: TGTGCCAGCAGTACCCCTCCCGGTAGCAATCAGCCCCAGCATTTT. This chain links TRBV6-6 with TRBJ1-5; D is unresolved. CDR1 MNHNY and CDR2 SVGAGI come from the germline V gene (reference sequence). The V end was cut by 5 bases, the J end by 0 bases, with 11 bases between. This CDR3 is built from 15 residues.

About this clone itself: One junction end disagrees with the germline gene, perhaps due to a read error. V is TRBV2 and J is TRBJ2-7; tentatively, D is TRBD2 (7 bases). CDR1 and CDR2 from the germline V gene are SNHLY and FYNNEI. This CDR3 spans 15 amino acids. This chain's CDR3 is CASREVGGRIDEQYF. CDR3 nucleotides: TGTGCCAGCAGGGAAGTCGGGGGGCGCATCGACGAGCAGTACTTC.